The rows below give T cell receptor beta chains drawn from one sample of a study of T cells in Graves' hyperthyroidism and ophthalmopathy. TCRdb used MiXCR to reprocess the multiplex PCR reads, holding one entry per CDR3 protein. The profile shows some 300,000 distinct CDR3 sequences, about an eighth of them singletons. Sequencing was performed on blood. These receptors were collected from a woman in her twenties or thirties with Graves' hyperthyroidism that later progressed to Graves' ophthalmopathy. Both conserved end residues are part of each CDR3. A D gene is named only where the DNA matches it firmly. Not all rows give a size; the values are once, few, many and, for expanded clones, a class.

TRBV5-4	TRBD2	TRBJ2-7	many	TGTGCCAGCAGCTGGGAGGGGAGGGGATTCTACGAGCAGTACTTC	CASSWEGRGFYEQYF
TRBV5-1	-	TRBJ1-1	-	TGCGCCAGCAGCTGGGACACTCTGTACACTGAAGCTTTCTTT	CASSWDTLYTEAFF
TRBV18	-	TRBJ1-5	many	TGTGCCAGCTCACCGGGGACGGGTCTCCGGAAGCCCCAGCATTTT	CASSPGTGLRKPQHF
TRBV19	TRBD2	TRBJ2-1	-	TGTGCCAGTAGTATGATAGCGGGAGCCTACAATGAGCAGTTCTTC	CASSMIAGAYNEQFF
TRBV25-1	-	TRBJ1-3	-	TGTGCCAGCAGTGATCAGACAGGCGCTGGAAACACCATATATTTT	CASSDQTGAGNTIYF
TRBV10-3	-	TRBJ1-4	many	TGTGCCATCAGCTCTCAAACGGGGACTAATGAAAAACTGTTTTTT	CAISSQTGTNEKLFF
TRBV20-1	-	TRBJ1-1	many	TGCAGGACCGGATCGGACACTGAAGCTTTCTTT	CRTGSDTEAFF
TRBV6-5	-	TRBJ2-3	many	TGTGCCAGCAGTTACGATGGGGCAGATACGCAGTATTTT	CASSYDGADTQYF
TRBV7-2	-	TRBJ1-3	-	TGCGCCAGCAGCCAAGATCGGAGCTACTCTGGAAACACCATATATTTT	CASSQDRSYSGNTIYF
TRBV28	-	TRBJ2-7	many	TGTGCCAGCACCCCAGGGGCGGTTAGCTCCTACGAGCAGTACTTC	CASTPGAVSSYEQYF
TRBV30	-	TRBJ2-7	many	TGTGCCTGGAGTTTCGCCAGCGAGCAGTACTTC	CAWSFASEQYF
TRBV28	TRBD2	TRBJ2-1	many	TGTGCCAGCAGTTTCGAAGCGGGAGGACAACAACATGGCCCGGCCTACAATGAGCAGTTCTTC	CASSFEAGGQQHGPAYNEQFF
TRBV3-1	TRBD2	TRBJ2-1	many	TGTGCCAGCAGCCAAGAGACTAGCGGGAGGACAGAGCAGTTCTTC	CASSQETSGRTEQFF
TRBV28	-	TRBJ1-2	few	TGTGCCAGCAGTTTACATAGGAACGGAGGGGATGGCTACACCTTC	CASSLHRNGGDGYTF
TRBV7-8	-	TRBJ2-7	many	TGTGCCAGCAGCTACGACAGGAGTTCCTACGAGCAGTACTTC	CASSYDRSSYEQYF
TRBV7-9	-	TRBJ1-1	many	TGTGCCAGCAGCTTAGCGCAAAGGGCGTCCGAAGCTTTCTTT	CASSLAQRASEAFF
TRBV30	-	TRBJ1-5	many	TGTGCCTGGAGTACTCGGCAGGGCCCTAAGCCCCAGCATTTT	CAWSTRQGPKPQHF
TRBV7-3	-	TRBJ2-3	many	TGTGCCAGCAGCTTTTCGGGTCTTAGCACAGATACGCAGTATTTT	CASSFSGLSTDTQYF
TRBV20-1	-	TRBJ2-5	few	TGCAGTGCCCCCGGAGAGACCCAGTACTTC	CSAPGETQYF
TRBV7-9	-	TRBJ2-7	many	TGTGCCAGTTCTGCGGCGAGCTCCTACGAGCAGTACTTC	CASSAASSYEQYF
TRBV9	TRBD2	TRBJ2-1	many	TGTGCCAGCAGCGTAGGAGCGGGAGGGTTGGATGAGCAGTTCTTC	CASSVGAGGLDEQFF
TRBV4-3	-	TRBJ2-3	once	TGCGCCAGCAGCCAGGGAACAGGGGGGGGGGCAGAAACGCAGTATTTT	CASSQGTGGGAETQYF
TRBV28	-	TRBJ2-7	many	TGTGCCAGCATCGGGGTGGGGCGGCCCTACGAGCAGTACTTC	CASIGVGRPYEQYF
TRBV28	-	TRBJ2-7	many	TGTGCCAGCAGTATAGGGTCGGAGTACGAGCAGTACTTC	CASSIGSEYEQYF
TRBV4-1	-	TRBJ2-7	few	TGCGCCAGCAGCCAAGAATTAGGGCGGCGAATGGAGCAGTACTTC	CASSQELGRRMEQYF
TRBV7-9	-	TRBJ1-1	-	TGTGCCAGCAGCTTAACGCCAGGAGGGAACACTGAAGCTTTCTTT	CASSLTPGGNTEAFF
TRBV3-1	-	TRBJ2-3	many	TGTGCCAGCAGCCAAGATGGGCACAGTCGGCATAGCACAGATACGCAGTATTTT	CASSQDGHSRHSTDTQYF
TRBV6-2/TRBV6-3	-	TRBJ1-2	many	TGTGCCAGCAGTTATTCAAATATGGTTCTTGGCTACACCTTC	CASSYSNMVLGYTF
TRBV4-1	TRBD1	TRBJ2-2	-	TGCGCCAGCAGTCGACAGGGGGCGGCAGGGGAGCTGTTTTTT	CASSRQGAAGELFF
TRBV29-1	-	TRBJ2-3	many	TGCAGCGTTCGCCTAAGGGACCACACAGATACGCAGTATTTT	CSVRLRDHTDTQYF
TRBV10-3	TRBD2	TRBJ2-2	-	TGTGCCATCATGGGGGGCCGGAGCCTAGCGGGGGACGAGCTGTTTTTT	CAIMGGRSLAGDELFF
TRBV27	-	TRBJ2-3	few	TGTGCCAGCAGCTCCATGCGGGGAGAGGCGCAGTATTTT	CASSSMRGEAQYF
TRBV28	-	TRBJ1-1	many	TGTGCCAGCAGCGGAGGGCCTGGCACTGAAGCTTTCTTT	CASSGGPGTEAFF
TRBV6-5	-	TRBJ2-2	few	TGTGCCAGCAGTTACTCCAGTCTGGGAACCGGGGAGCTGTTTTTT	CASSYSSLGTGELFF
TRBV11-3	TRBD2	TRBJ2-3	many	TGTGCCAGCAGCTTTAGCGGGAGCACAGATACGCAGTATTTT	CASSFSGSTDTQYF
TRBV5-6	-	TRBJ2-4	-	TGTGCCAGCAGCTCCCAAGGGTGGGAGTTAGCCAAAAACATTCAGTACTTC	CASSSQGWELAKNIQYF
TRBV7-3	TRBD2	TRBJ2-1	many	TGTGCCAGCAGCTTGGGGCGGGAGGACAATGAGCAGTTCTTC	CASSLGREDNEQFF
TRBV28	TRBD2	TRBJ2-5	many	TGTGCCAGCAGATCCCGGACTAGCGGGATTGAAGAGACCCAGTACTTC	CASRSRTSGIEETQYF
TRBV2	-	TRBJ2-3	many	TGTGCCAGCAGTGAATCCCAGAATAGCGGAATAGATACGCAGTATTTT	CASSESQNSGIDTQYF
TRBV3-1	-	TRBJ2-1	many	TGTGCCAGCAGCCAGGGGCCAGGCTACAATGAGCAGTTCTTC	CASSQGPGYNEQFF
TRBV7-2	TRBD1	TRBJ2-3	-	TGTGCCAGCAGCTTAGCCTCATGGGGACAGTACACAGATACGCAGTATTTT	CASSLASWGQYTDTQYF
TRBV7-9	-	TRBJ2-2	many	TGTGCCAGCAGCTTAGCGGGAGGATACACCGGGGAGCTGTTTTTT	CASSLAGGYTGELFF